The present T cell receptor beta chain was sequenced within a study of T-cell reconstitution after alpha-beta-depleted transplantation in children. Preparation of the TCRbeta library used unique molecular identifiers. TCRdb itself ran the PCR reads through MiXCR, one entry per CDR3 protein. The profile covers 700,000 to 950,000 distinct CDR3 sequences, with roughly 15% appearing a single time and around 5.3% taken by the ten largest. The CDR3 runs 16 residues. The germline V gene encodes CDR1 SEHNR and CDR2 FQNEAQ (reference sequence). The J segment lost 3 bases and the V segment lost 6 bases, leaving 11 bases of the junction unmatched.

The specimen was PBMCs, mostly from graft donor cells, collected 360 days after TCRalphabeta/CD19-depleted stem cell transplant. The V and J genes are TRBV7-9 and TRBJ1-1, with TRBD1 matching 9 bases. The receptor was isolated from a male patient aged 10 to 17 who had a stem cell transplant for acute lymphoblastic leukemia, so the T cells may come from the graft donor. The chain's CDR3 is CASRPSTGGSDTEAFF. In nucleotides, the CDR3 is TGTGCCAGCAGGCCAAGTACAGGGGGCTCGGACACTGAAGCTTTCTTT. Based on the CDR3 plus reference TRBV7-9 and TRBJ1-1, the full variable domain is DTGVSQNPRHKITKRGQNVTFRCDPISEHNRLYWYRQTLGQGPEFLTYFQNEAQLEKSRLLSDRFSAERPKGSFSTLEIQRTEQGDSAMYLCASRPSTGGSDTEAFFGQGTRLTVV.